This TCR beta chain appears in the sequencing data of a study of cytomegalovirus exposure and HLA in healthy donors. Study-wide points: Within the roughly 120 validation repertoires, first-cohort TCR clusters tended to co-occur, according to a later analysis. Rarity characterized most TCR sequences, yet some public TCRs appeared in many donors.

On this clone itself: What it binds is not known.

V was trimmed by 4 bases and J by 4 bases, leaving 19 bases between them. This CDR3 is built from 16 residues. The germline gives CDR1 LNHNV, CDR2 YYDKDF (reference sequence). Profiling relied on immunoSEQ multiplex PCR, and the TCRdb table lists in-frame clones only, not all of them. This sample has 55,000 to 75,000 clones; roughly nine tenths occur once, and the top ten carry just over 3%. This chain connects TRBV15 to TRBJ1-2; D might be TRBD1 (5 bases). Sequencing was carried out using PBMCs. This TCR was sampled from a man younger than 35 in good health and CMV-seronegative. The CDR3 coding sequence is TGTGCCACCAGCAAAGACAGCTTGGGAGGTGGCTATGGCTACACCTTC. Its translation: CATSKDSLGGGYGYTF.